The source of this TCR beta chain is a study of blood T cell repertoires in COVID-19 (TCRdb year 2020). For the study in its entirety: Samples from collaborators originated in the United States, Italy and Spain and spanned both the acute and convalescent phases of COVID-19. The repertoires were released in a freely available public database intended as a resource for research on the immune response to SARS-CoV-2. The sample metadata nearly always contained a de-identified subject ID, COVID-19 status, age in years and sex. Where available, HLA class I and class II types were obtained from metadata supplied by the sample provider rather than from assay-based typing. The samples were drawn from two sources: the first 160 participants of the ongoing ImmuneRACE study, and some 1,300 subjects contributed by 6 global collaborators. The material from the prospective study consisted of cDNA or gDNA derived from T cells, B-cell-depleted T cells, or PBMCs. Subjects who had been exposed to COVID-19, were actively infected with it, or had recovered from it provided the deeply sampled blood TCRbeta repertoires that made up the dataset.

The investigation overall reported the following: Clinical and demographic metadata were provided uncurated, with the amount varying by source and participant.

With regard to this clone: What antigen it recognizes has not been identified. No base qualities exist here, and no much larger clone lies one base off it.

The immunoSEQ Assay, a bias-controlled multiplex PCR, was used to amplify TCRbeta CDR3 regions from genomic DNA. The paper's data handling went like this. The number of nucleated cells in each sample was estimated by amplification of reference gene primers within the assay. Sequence reads were collapsed and filtered to measure the absolute abundance of every unique TCRbeta CDR3 rearrangement. For each sample, productive Simpson clonality was calculated by taking the square root of Simpson's diversity index across productive rearrangements. TCRdb's version of the immuneACCESS table is confined to in-frame rearrangements and falls short of the full clone set. An unresolved V gene accounts for under half of the shortfall where checked; the remainder is of unknown origin. V, J and clone size are taken as reported in that table, and D and trimming were inferred from the DNA itself. The sample records about 91,000 clones, 88% of which are singletons. The ten top clones hold 6.5% to 9.5% of the sample.

The collaborating institutions used their own protocols to collect whole blood in K2EDTA tubes. For TCRbeta analysis, collaborators shipped samples as frozen whole blood, isolated PBMCs, or DNA extracted from either of those sample types. The CDR3, cysteine through phenylalanine, is 15 amino acids long. The entry retains the CDR3 DNA only, 45 bases that are in frame from base 1. V loses 2 bases of germline sequence and J loses 0 bases, and the interval between the two ends is 8 bases. Sequences KGHSH (CDR1) and LQKENI (CDR2) are obtained from the germline V gene. The chain is assembled from TRBV18 and TRBJ1-3; the D segment could be TRBD1, given 6 matching bases. Sequenced input: peripheral blood. The receptor was derived from a woman in her 70s with acute or convalescent COVID-19. CDR3 loop: CASSPETGSGNTIYF. Here is the DNA: TGTGCCAGCTCACCAGAGACAGGCTCTGGAAACACCATATATTTT.